The entry below describes one T cell receptor beta chain. Germline V gene data show CDR1 as MNHEY and CDR2 as SMNVEV (reference sequence). After removal of 1 base from V and 6 bases from J, the junction contained 5 bases not matched to a gene. The CDR3 loop spans 15 amino acids. These data are taken from a study of T cell changes during pregnancy in multiple sclerosis. Here immunoSEQ multiplex PCR was the method, and the copy in TCRdb shows in-frame clones only, minus some. Among around 50,000 clones listed, about 90% were seen once. This receptor was identified in a female donor in good health, enrolled as a control in a pregnancy study. Sequences were derived from CD4+ T cells from peripheral blood mononuclear cells, sampled after pregnancy. The V gene is TRBV27, the J gene TRBJ2-2; the match to TRBD1 covers 7 bases. As DNA, the CDR3 is TGTGCCAGCAGTTTATACAGGGGCAGGGCCGGGGAGCTGTTTTTT. Its protein product is CASSLYRGRAGELFF.